The source of this TCR beta chain is a study of cytomegalovirus exposure and HLA in healthy donors. Broader study findings: In a later analysis, an Asian-associated ancestry cluster reportedly showed fewer N-insertions than the roughly 700-donor mean. Later work found that TCR association rates differed between HLA loci; DRB1 had the most and HLA-C the fewest. After further analysis at a later stage, 16,951 TCR beta sequences were associated with HLA alleles at 0.05 false discovery rate.

CDR1 is LNHDA and CDR2 is SQIVND in the germline V gene (reference sequence). This CDR3 is 16 amino acids long. V was pared by 3 bases and J by 0 bases, with 5 bases of the junction left unmatched. The PCR was carried out with 60 Vbeta primers and 13 Jbeta primers. The data were produced by immunoSEQ multiplex PCR, yet TCRdb's version contains in-frame clones alone and is incomplete. The sample has 180,000 or so clones; approximately 82% are singletons. On this clone itself: Its antigen is unidentified.

The genes are TRBV19 and TRBJ1-5; TRBD1 aligns across 7 bases. Sequenced sample: PBMCs. This receptor was identified in a woman in her forties in good health and CMV-seropositive. DNA for the CDR3: TGTGCCAGTAGTATTGGGACAGCAGATAGCAATCAGCCCCAGCATTTT. It is translated as CASSIGTADSNQPQHF.